The rows below give T cell receptor beta chains drawn from one sample of a study of Graves' ophthalmopathy and Graves' hyperthyroidism. TCRdb fed the multiplex PCR reads into MiXCR, producing one record per CDR3 protein. This table holds 300,000 or so distinct CDR3 sequences, 15% to 20% found once. Sequenced sample: peripheral blood. These receptors came from an adult man with Graves' ophthalmopathy. CDR3s include the opening cysteine and the closing phenylalanine or tryptophan.

TRBJ1-2	TRBV10-3	CAISGQNYGYTF
TRBJ1-5	TRBV3-1	CASSQGYQPQHF
TRBJ2-2	TRBV13	CASSLASGGTGELFF
TRBJ1-1	TRBV10-3	CAISGGRGLEAFF
TRBJ1-1	TRBV29-1	CSVDGRGAGNTEAFF
TRBJ2-5	TRBV9	CASSDRDGSGTQYF
TRBJ2-7	TRBV12-3/TRBV12-4	CASGQLSSYEQYF
TRBJ1-1	TRBV12-3/TRBV12-4	CASSVGWSPGHTEAFF
TRBJ2-7	TRBV30	CAWSFSGGPKSSYEQYF
TRBJ1-1	TRBV29-1	CSGVQGGTEAFF
TRBJ1-5	TRBV6-5	CASGPGLNQPQHF
TRBJ1-2	TRBV12-3/TRBV12-4	CASSLGGAIYGYTF
TRBJ1-2	TRBV27	CASSVDFGTANYGYTF
TRBJ2-5	TRBV29-1	CSADGTGGGETQYF
TRBJ2-7	TRBV6-2/TRBV6-3	CASSSDLPLAGVSYEQYF
TRBJ1-5	TRBV2	CASTRTLGWPRPQHF
TRBJ2-7	TRBV6-1	CASSDRVREQYF
TRBJ1-5	TRBV5-1	CASSLSGENQPQHF
TRBJ2-7	TRBV6-1	CASSQTGQVSYEQYF
TRBJ1-5	TRBV28	CASSWDSNQPQHF
TRBJ2-7	TRBV12-3/TRBV12-4	CASSPIGQGVRNEQYF
TRBJ2-2	TRBV10-3	CAISDRVETGELFF
TRBJ1-5	TRBV28	CATKKDAVFNQPQHF
TRBJ1-2	TRBV9	CASSVGSQGLGTEGYTF
TRBJ2-4	TRBV18	CASSPPMSSGGIAKNIQYF
TRBJ2-7	TRBV11-3	CASSLVTSGRAVPYEQYF
TRBJ1-1	TRBV5-5	CASRNTGARLEAFF
TRBJ2-7	TRBV6-5	CASRVGLLLPYEQYF
TRBJ1-1	TRBV19	CASSIPVRGAEAFF
TRBJ2-7	TRBV6-5	CASTLTREYYEQYF
TRBJ2-7	TRBV10-3	CAMARDSYSYEQYF
TRBJ1-1	TRBV7-3	CASSLNPGGGTEAFF
TRBJ1-1	TRBV30	CAWRHKGANDYTEAFF
TRBJ1-2	TRBV20-1	CSAAGTPSYGYTF
TRBJ1-1	TRBV6-5	CASSYGPGTEAFF
TRBJ2-7	TRBV20-1	CSASEGTENYEQYF
TRBJ2-6	TRBV7-2	CASSLAGRGASGANVLTF
TRBJ2-5	TRBV7-2	CASSHHGDWSKETQYF
TRBJ2-5	TRBV4-3	CASSYGLAETQYF
TRBJ1-1	TRBV6-1	CASSEQRNTEAFF
TRBJ2-2	TRBV12-3/TRBV12-4	CASSLGSRVEPGELFF
TRBJ2-5	TRBV10-3	CAISESASGSRETQYF
TRBJ2-1	TRBV7-3	CASSRQGATYNEQFF
TRBJ1-5	TRBV7-2	CASSLEFGAGQPQHF
TRBJ2-2	TRBV29-1	CSVDFGPNTGELFF
TRBJ1-1	TRBV12-5	CASGETWNTEAFF
TRBJ2-1	TRBV2	CASSVARLAGGWPYNEQFF
TRBJ2-5	TRBV6-2/TRBV6-3	CASSPSGGAIQETQYF
TRBJ1-3	TRBV11-3	CASSLGQGDSGNTIYF
TRBJ2-4	TRBV27	CASSLWAESKNIQYF
TRBJ2-7	TRBV12-3/TRBV12-4	CASRSLAVSSYEQYF
TRBJ2-7	TRBV12-3/TRBV12-4	CASSLAGGFHSYEQYF
.	TRBV5-1	CASSLYGTGYEQFF
TRBJ1-2	TRBV30	CAWRSDRGRCTF
TRBJ2-2	TRBV29-1	CSAFQANTGELFF